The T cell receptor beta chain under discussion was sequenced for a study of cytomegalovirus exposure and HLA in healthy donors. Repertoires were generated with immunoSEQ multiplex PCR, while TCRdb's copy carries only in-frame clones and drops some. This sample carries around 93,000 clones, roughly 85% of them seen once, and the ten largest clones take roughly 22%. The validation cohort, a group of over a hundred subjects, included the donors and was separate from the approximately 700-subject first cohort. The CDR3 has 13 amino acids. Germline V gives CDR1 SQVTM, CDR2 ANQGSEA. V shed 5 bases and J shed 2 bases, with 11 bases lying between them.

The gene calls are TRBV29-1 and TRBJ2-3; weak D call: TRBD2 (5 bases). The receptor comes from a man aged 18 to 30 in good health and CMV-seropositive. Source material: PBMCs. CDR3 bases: TGCAGCGTTCGGACGGGGAACACAGATACGCAGTATTTT. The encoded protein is CSVRTGNTDTQYF.